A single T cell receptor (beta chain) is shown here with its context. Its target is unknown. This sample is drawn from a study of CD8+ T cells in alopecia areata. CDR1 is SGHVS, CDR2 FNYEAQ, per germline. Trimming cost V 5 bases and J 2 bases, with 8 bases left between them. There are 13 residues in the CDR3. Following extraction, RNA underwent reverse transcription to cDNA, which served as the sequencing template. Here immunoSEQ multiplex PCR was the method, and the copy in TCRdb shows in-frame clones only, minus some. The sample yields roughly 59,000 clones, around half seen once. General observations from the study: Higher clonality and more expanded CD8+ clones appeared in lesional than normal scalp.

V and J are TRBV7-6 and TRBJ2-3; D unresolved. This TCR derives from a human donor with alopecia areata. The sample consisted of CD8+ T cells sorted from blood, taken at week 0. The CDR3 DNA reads TGTGCCAGCAGCCTGGACCACACAGATACGCAGTATTTT. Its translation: CASSLDHTDTQYF.